Here is one T cell receptor beta chain with its context. Its antigen specificity is not known. No base quality values were provided; no much bigger clone lies one nucleotide off. The data stem from a study of cytomegalovirus exposure and HLA in healthy donors (dated by TCRdb to the late 2010s). As for the study more broadly: An earlier analysis of about 530 of the donors reported over 250 Gb of sequence data and about 120 million unique TCR beta sequences obtained from about 170 million T cells. An early release covering 550 to 700 HLA-typed donors comprised approximately 300 gigabases of sequencing data and around 85 million unique TCR sequences. Of the approximately 400 genotyped donors, 65% to 90% fell in the genetic ancestry cluster associated with self-reported Caucasian donors. The aim of the study was to test whether cataloging public T cell receptors could identify signatures of past pathogen exposure. The study used immunosequencing to profile the T cell repertoires of under 700 subjects and linked those repertoires to cytomegalovirus serostatus. Besides the first cohort of roughly 640 subjects, a separate validation cohort made up of about 120 different subjects was used. To predict cytomegalovirus infection status, the study brought together high-throughput TCR immunosequencing, statistical association of individual TCRs with disease status, and machine learning. In a later analysis, previously published TCR beta repertoires from 550 to 700 donors were re-analyzed and high-resolution HLA genotyping was added so that TCR occurrence patterns could be studied. In the later analysis, no new phenotypic data were used to find candidate immune exposures; instead, reliance was placed on TCR beta sequences and their occurrence across donors. To decide whether each TCR beta V gene segment behaved as functional or pseudogenic, an earlier analysis of approximately 600 of the donors relied on high-throughput TCR beta sequencing. Alongside the repertoire data, information on donor age, sex, ethnicity and CMV serostatus was compiled. A later genetic analysis used genome-wide SNP genotypes for about three fifths of the 666 donors, treating that subset as a discovery cohort. Every discovery cohort repertoire had been produced on one sequencing platform. HLA typing covered class I and class II loci at four-digit resolution. Typing coverage differed by locus: A, B, C, DRB1 and DQB1 were typed in roughly 620-630 donors, DQA1 in approximately 520, DPA1 in 606, and DPB1 in about 450. Roughly 5 DR-DQ haplotypes were handled as single units for association and clustering, since linkage in the cohort was strong. Among 398 genotyped donors of the cohort, an average of approximately 250,000 unique TCR beta nucleotide sequences were sequenced per donor, around 18% of them non-productive. The study at large found these results: A further reported finding was that TCR beta sequences accurately predicted the HLA-A and HLA-B alleles for most subjects in the first cohort. Correlated functional status among segregating V segments might be attributable to linkage disequilibrium, but an unknown experimental factor could not be ruled out. Some IMGT-functional V segments, including TRBV6-2 and TRBV6-3, could not be distinguished by the 87-base-pair reads and were therefore excluded. Because counts were too low, about 15 rarely observed V segments, including chromosome 9 orphons, were left out of the earlier analysis of some 640 of the donors. In both the original and validation cohorts, the classifier was reported to diagnose cytomegalovirus status with high specificity and sensitivity. A few of the identified cytomegalovirus-associated TCR beta chains were confirmed in vitro to be specific for cytomegalovirus antigens. Only TCR beta chains were sequenced in this cohort, and the absence of alpha or paired-chain data limited detectable features. When HLA alleles, especially DR and DQ, strongly co-occurred, attributing TCR associations to individual alleles was difficult. Because HLA typing was missing for some donors at each locus, association tests included only the typed subset. In a later analysis, the rate of TCR association differed among HLA loci, with DRB1 alleles having the most associated TCRs and HLA-C alleles having the fewest. In a later analysis, 15,000 to 20,000 TCR beta sequences were associated with specific HLA alleles at a false discovery rate of 0.05. In an earlier analysis of 587 of the donors, most TCR beta V segments appeared in productive rearrangements about 90% or about 30% of the time, broadly matching IMGT annotations. Most CMV-associated TCR beta chains appeared to be HLA-restricted in a later analysis, and the HLA associations seemed to be driven largely by CMV exposure. Most TCR sequences were observed very rarely across donors, whereas some public TCRs were present in many individuals. In a later analysis, several top co-occurrence clusters were reported to appear linked to parvovirus B19, influenza, CMV and Epstein-Barr virus. The only immune exposure information available for the cohort was CMV serostatus. Presence/absence analyses assumed roughly uniform sequencing depth across donors, an assumption that may not hold. In a later genetic analysis, fewer N-insertions in productive TCRs were reported among donors in an Asian-associated ancestry cluster than the roughly 700-donor mean. According to the authors, the approach could potentially be generalized to other disease states and immunological phenotypes. A group of highly shared sequence variants was considered likely to be a technical artifact of the sequencing pipeline. A total of 164 TCR beta chains were listed by the study as associated with cytomegalovirus. V-gene and J-gene trimming of TCR beta chains was associated with a missense DCLRE1C variant in a later genetic analysis, and the association was replicated in an independent cohort. A later analysis found that HLA-associated TCR beta chains were more clonally expanded and had lower generation probabilities than equally common non-associated chains.

The library was produced with the immunoSEQ multiplex PCR assay. A mixture of 60 forward primers for TCR Vbeta segments and 13 reverse primers for TCR Jbeta segments was used in the multiplex PCR. The CDR3 region of rearranged TCR beta genes was amplified from genomic DNA with a multiplex PCR assay. The amplified TCR beta libraries were sequenced on the Illumina HiSeq System as 87-base-pair reads. From the authors' description of their analysis: In a later analysis, tens of millions of unique TCR beta chains were counted across the 650 to 700 repertoires, and roughly 10 million of these chains were shared by at least two donors. Raw reads were error-corrected and collapsed into unique sequences by a nearest-neighbor algorithm in which closely related sequences were merged to remove PCR and sequencing errors. V, D and J gene segments were assigned by aligning CDR3 sequences to IMGT reference sequences. Each retained sequence needed at least a six-nucleotide match to both a V gene segment and a J gene segment. Rearrangements were classified as productive when the CDR3 lacked stop codons and remained in frame with V and J, and all other rearrangements were classified as non-productive. CDR3 was defined by IMGT convention, running from the second conserved V-encoded cysteine to the conserved J-encoded phenylalanine. The earlier analysis of some 550 of the donors excluded any sequence lacking an unambiguous match to a single V gene segment. In an earlier analysis of 450 to 750 of the donors, a V segment was called functional when productive rearrangements were above 56.7%, and segregating when the standard deviation between donors exceeded 5%. A statistical classification framework was developed to diagnose cytomegalovirus status using the catalog of TCR beta chain sequences. A later analysis assigned V and J genes by comparing TCR nucleotide sequences with IMGT/GENE-DB human TR gene sequences. Using the TCRdist pipeline, a later analysis assigned CDR3 sequences along with most-parsimonious VDJ recombination scenarios. In a later analysis, every TCR beta chain was defined by the combination of its CDR3 amino acid sequence and its V-gene family, and reads without a unique V-gene family were dropped. A later analysis removed 592 highly shared, low-generation-probability nucleotide sequences to deal with suspected cross-contamination and a sequencing artifact. A later analysis calculated a clonal expansion index for each public chain from normalized within-repertoire ranks of inferred template counts. A later analysis computed generation probabilities with a VDJ recombination model fitted to out-of-frame rearrangements, and checked the results against IGoR. Hypergeometric tests were used in a later analysis to score TCR-TCR, TCR-HLA and TCR-CMV co-occurrence, with a repertoire-size bias correction applied to the TCR pairs. False discovery rates were estimated in a later analysis by permuting HLA or CMV assignments 20 times. In a later analysis, co-occurring TCRs were grouped using DBSCAN, with TCRdist sequence similarity added in when clustering inside HLA-allele-positive subsets. Repertoires with fewer than 30,000 or more than 120,000 public chains were left out of co-occurrence clustering, as were roughly five repertoires with anomalous nucleotide sharing. Not all clones reach the TCRdb copy of this immuneACCESS table, which keeps in-frame sequences only. Checked studies attribute under half of the gap to unresolved V genes and leave the rest unexplained. V, J and clone size were drawn from that table, and D and trimming were deduced from the DNA. A total of about 190,000 clones appear in this sample, around 87% of them only once. The top ten constitute 1.5% to 2% of the sample.

The cohort consisted of 600 or so healthy bone marrow donors. Cohort members were all nominally healthy when sampled, although unrecorded immune exposures were likely present. The donor tested CMV seronegative and was one of the 352 seronegative cohort members. Each donor provided a peripheral blood sample, and peripheral blood mononuclear cells were used for TCR beta sequencing. Genomic DNA was extracted from the blood cell samples with the Qiagen DNeasy Blood Extraction Kit. Its CDR3 holds 17 amino acids, cysteine through phenylalanine. Just CDR3 DNA is preserved here, 51 bases in frame from base 1. The junction shows trimming of 5 bases on V and 5 bases on J, and the gene matches do not reach 13 bases of it. CDR1 and CDR2 were assigned from the germline V gene as SGHTA and FQGNSA.

This TCR derives from a woman between 18 and 30 years old in good health and CMV-seronegative. Recombination connected TRBV7-2 to TRBJ2-5; 11 nucleotides in the junction match TRBD2. The source material was PBMCs. The encoded CDR3 is CASSPNSGGAGGETQYF. The DNA sequence is as follows: TGTGCCAGCAGCCCTAATAGCGGGGGGGCCGGAGGGGAGACCCAGTACTTC.